The 18 T cell receptor beta chains listed next were all sequenced from one sample in a study of cytotoxic CD8 clonotypes in ibrutinib-treated CLL. Only in-frame clones appear in the TCRdb table, and some are missing; sequencing was by immunoSEQ multiplex PCR. This table holds about 200,000 clones, 75% to 80% found once. The sequences come from PBMCs, collected after 12 months of ibrutinib treatment. Receptor source: a human donor with chronic lymphocytic leukemia.

This chain joins TRBV4-1 and TRBJ1-1; D is uncertain. This CDR3 is 13 amino acids long. The germline gives CDR1 MGHRA, CDR2 YSYEKL. The V gene lost 5 bases and the J gene lost 3 bases, with 10 bases spanning the gap. As DNA, the CDR3 is TGCGCCAGCAGCGGCCCGATCTACACTGAAGCTTTCTTT. Its translation is CASSGPIYTEAFF.

This clone appeared once. This chain connects TRBV7-9 to TRBJ1-1; tentatively, D is TRBD1 (6 bases). CDR1 and CDR2 (germline): SEHNR, FQNEAQ (reference sequence). This CDR3 contains 17 residues. Trimming took off 2 bases at V and 7 bases at J, with 23 bases between the two ends. The CDR3 reads CASSLTGQAGSWGEAFF. The CDR3 coding sequence is TGTGCCAGCAGCTTAACAGGGCAGGCCGGGTCTTGGGGTGAAGCTTTCTTT.

The chain combines TRBV11-2 with TRBJ1-3; D is possibly TRBD1 (6 bases). The V end lost 5 bases, the J end lost 4 bases, and 15 bases lay between the germline ends. Germline CDR1 SGHAT, CDR2 FQNNGV. The CDR3 consists of 15 residues. The CDR3 region has the DNA TGTGCCAGCAGCGTTCAGGGGCCCGGCGGAAACACCATATATTTT. It encodes CASSVQGPGGNTIYF.

J is TRBJ2-1 and V is TRBV18; either TRBD1 or TRBD2 may supply D (5 bases each). CDR3 length: 16 residues. Trimming removed 1 base from V and 8 bases from J, with 18 bases in between. In germline, CDR1 is KGHSH, CDR2 LQKENI. The CDR3 nucleotides read TGTGCCAGCTCACCACTGCGGACCTCGCTGGGGGATGAGCAGTTCTTC. Its translation is CASSPLRTSLGDEQFF.

This chain uses TRBV6-1 with TRBJ1-4; D may be TRBD1 (5 bases). Germline V gene lookup returns CDR1 MNHNS and CDR2 SASEGT. Deletions cut 0 bases from V and 8 bases from J, with 19 bases between. CDR3 size: 17 residues. The CDR3 DNA follows: TGTGCCAGCAGTGAAGCGCTTCTGGGGGGTCCGATCGAAAAACTGTTTTTT. Protein sequence: CASSEALLGGPIEKLFF.

The rearrangement links TRBV13 to TRBJ1-1, with TRBD1 matching over 7 bases. The trim removed 0 bases at V and 4 bases at J, leaving 11 bases unmatched. Germline V gives CDR1 PRHDT, CDR2 FYEKMQ (reference sequence). The length of the CDR3 is 17 residues. In nucleotides, the CDR3 is TGTGCCAGCAGCTTAGGGGATAGGGACAGTGGGGCCACTGAAGCTTTCTTT. This gives the protein CASSLGDRDSGATEAFF.

The rearrangement joins TRBV18 to TRBJ2-5, with 8 nucleotides matching TRBD2. The CDR3 sequence is 13 residues long. The V gene's germline CDR1 is KGHSH and CDR2 LQKENI. The ends lost 3 bases at V and 4 bases at J; junction bases unmatched: 1. CDR3 protein: CASSPAGGETQYF. The CDR3, as DNA: TGTGCCAGCTCACCGGCGGGAGGAGAGACCCAGTACTTC. The variable domain in full, with the rest retrieved from reference TRBV18 and TRBJ2-5, is NAGVMQNPRHLVRRRGQEARLRCSPMKGHSHVYWYRQLPEEGLKFMVYLQKENIIDESGMPKERFSAEFPKEGPSILRIQQVVRGDSAAYFCASSPAGGETQYFGPGTRLLVL.

This chain uses TRBV7-9 with TRBJ2-7, with D hard to call. The CDR3 loop spans 13 amino acids. Trimming removed 5 bases at V and 4 bases at J, with 12 bases between. Germline values: CDR1 SEHNR, CDR2 FQNEAQ (reference sequence). DNA for the CDR3: TGTGCCAGCAGCCAGTTAGGAGCGTACGAGCAGTACTTC. Translating it yields CASSQLGAYEQYF.

The chain has TRBV6-5 and TRBJ2-7; 9 nucleotides line up with TRBD2. CDR1 and CDR2 from the germline V gene are MNHEY and SVGAGI. This CDR3 contains 14 residues. V lost 7 bases, J lost 3 bases, and 7 bases stayed unmatched. The CDR3 protein is CASTPGGGDYEQYF. The CDR3 DNA reads as TGTGCCAGCACCCCCGGCGGGGGGGACTACGAGCAGTACTTC.

The V and J genes are TRBV6-5 and TRBJ2-5; no firm D call. V dropped 3 bases and J dropped 4 bases, with 15 bases sitting between them. The CDR3 runs 15 residues. Germline CDR1 is MNHEY and CDR2 is SVGAGI. CDR3 amino acids: CASSYSGLWGETQYF. In DNA form, the CDR3 reads TGTGCCAGCAGTTATTCTGGGTTGTGGGGAGAGACCCAGTACTTC.

The chain employs TRBV15 and TRBJ1-4; maybe TRBD1 (6 bases). The V end was cut by 1 base, the J end by 8 bases, with 11 bases between. CDR1 and CDR2 from the germline V gene are LNHNV and YYDKDF (reference sequence). This CDR3 comprises 14 residues. The CDR3 nucleotides read TGTGCCACCAGCAGAGGAAGGGGGGGCGAAAAACTGTTTTTT. As protein: CATSRGRGGEKLFF.

The rearrangement uses TRBV5-1 and TRBJ1-1, with D uncertain. CDR1 and CDR2 from the germline V gene are SGHRS and YFSETQ. V was cut by 0 bases and J by 2 bases, with 8 bases left in between. This CDR3 spans 14 amino acids. CDR3 protein: CASSLARSNTEAFF. The CDR3 DNA reads TGCGCCAGCAGCTTGGCCCGGTCCAACACTGAAGCTTTCTTT. The whole variable domain, filled in from reference TRBV5-1 and TRBJ1-1, reads KAGVTQTPRYLIKTRGQQVTLSCSPISGHRSVSWYQQTPGQGLQFLFEYFSETQRNKGNFPGRFSGRQFSNSRSEMNVSTLELGDSALYLCASSLARSNTEAFFGQGTRLTVV.

This clone was seen a handful of times. V is TRBV2 and J is TRBJ2-7; TRBD1 is a possible D gene (5 bases). This CDR3 spans 14 amino acids. The germline V and J ends were trimmed by 0 bases and 2 bases, with 8 bases remaining between them. CDR1 SNHLY and CDR2 FYNNEI come from the germline V gene. The DNA for the CDR3 is TGTGCCAGCAGTGAAGCGCTGGGGCCCTACGAGCAGTACTTC. Translated, it gives CASSEALGPYEQYF.

This chain connects TRBV7-8 to TRBJ1-6; tentatively, D is TRBD1 (5 bases). Germline V gives CDR1 SGHVS, CDR2 FQNEAQ. With 5 bases removed from V and 10 bases from J, the gap between germline ends came to 15 bases. CDR3 length: 14 residues. The CDR3 sequence is CASSPQALRSPLHF. CDR3 coding DNA: TGTGCCAGCAGCCCACAGGCGTTGAGGTCACCCCTCCACTTT.

This chain links TRBV25-1 with TRBJ1-2; TRBD1 might be the D (5 bases). Between the trimmed V and J ends, which lost 8 bases and 8 bases, there was a span of 15 bases. Germline CDR1 is MGHDK and CDR2 is SYGVNS. There are 12 residues in the CDR3. The chain's CDR3 is CASGFQGGGYTF. The CDR3 DNA follows: TGTGCCAGCGGGTTCCAGGGAGGAGGCTACACCTTC.

This chain links TRBV5-1 with TRBJ2-7, with 9 positions matching TRBD1. The CDR3 totals 15 residues. The ends lost 1 base at V and 6 bases at J; junction bases unmatched: 8. The germline V gene has CDR1 SGHRS and CDR2 YFSETQ. CDR3 coding DNA: TGCGCCAGCAGCTTGTCGGGGACAGGGCCCCTCGAGCAGTACTTC. Translation gives CASSLSGTGPLEQYF.

The chain combines TRBV7-8 with TRBJ2-1, with 12 positions matching TRBD2. This CDR3 contains 16 residues. Germline V gene lookup returns CDR1 SGHVS and CDR2 FQNEAQ. V lost 2 bases and J lost 7; bases outside the gene matches: 6. The CDR3 region has the DNA TGTGCCAGCAGCTTACGGGAACTAGCGGGGGGTAATGAGCAGTTCTTC. This gives the protein CASSLRELAGGNEQFF.

The rearrangement links TRBV19 to TRBJ2-7; D might be TRBD1 or TRBD2, each matching 5 bases. This CDR3 contains 17 residues. CDR1 LNHDA and CDR2 SQIVND come from the germline V gene (reference sequence). Trimming shortened V by 4 bases and J by 0 bases, and 19 bases separated the two germline ends. CDR3 loop: CASSTQAGTRSSYEQYF. As DNA, the CDR3 is TGTGCCAGTAGTACACAAGCCGGGACCAGGAGCTCCTACGAGCAGTACTTC.